This TCR beta chain was captured in a study of shared clonotypes between healthy human individuals. For the study at large: Aged 18 to 49, the donors were two women and a few men.

Profiled with immunoSEQ multiplex PCR; TCRdb holds only in-frame clones, not every one. Of roughly 2.5 million clones in the sample, approximately 92% were seen once. For this clone: Additional DNA sequences in this sample encode the identical CDR3.

V lost 2 bases to trimming and J lost 8 bases, with 7 bases between them. The germline V gene has CDR1 SGHNT and CDR2 YYREEE (reference sequence). The length of the CDR3 is 12 residues. The clonotype was recovered from a man between 18 and 29 years old in good health. Sequencing was done on a sample of naive CD4+ T cells sorted from blood. The subset was: CD45RA+ positively selected. The chain employs TRBV5-4 and TRBJ1-4; D gene uncertain. As DNA, the CDR3 is TGTGCCAGCAGCTTATTAAACGAAAAACTGTTTTTT. Translation: CASSLLNEKLFF.